This TCR beta chain was recovered during a study of CXCR3-negative and CXCR3-positive naive CD8 T cells. Whole-study findings and limits: Higher TRB CDR3 hydrophobicity marked CXCR3-positive naive cells relative to CXCR3-negative naive cells.

CDR3 size: 19 residues. CDR1 SSHAT and CDR2 FNYEAQ come from the germline V gene (reference sequence). Details on this clonotype: Its target is not known.

In preparing the TRB cDNA libraries, 5' RACE with UMI labels was used. Reanalyzing the 5' RACE reads, TCRdb keeps one entry per CDR3 protein, without DNA. Its clone listing holds fewer than 90,000 distinct CDR3 sequences. The sequence derives from a human donor in good health. Some clones in this sample may be carry-over from other donors' samples. The sequenced sample consisted of naive CXCR3+ CD8+ T cells from blood. Subset: CD45RO-CCR7+CD27+CD95- naive CD8+ T cells expressing CXCR3 (TNR3+). The rearrangement links TRBV7-7 to TRBJ2-5; TCRdb lists TRBD2, though no DNA is available to test this call. The CDR3 spells CASSLNEGWRREVQETQYF.